The clone carrying this TCR beta chain was recorded many times. A second PCR, run for about 7 to 11 cycles, used a sample-barcoded 5' primer plus a J-beta primer mix. One entry per CDR3 protein, called by TCRdb with MiXCR from the 5' RACE reads. Of 1.5 million to 2 million distinct CDR3 sequences in the sample, about 30% are singletons; the top ten hold less than 9.5%. This specimen comes from a study of blood T cells in healthy people across ages. The sequencing input was blood. This clonotype originated in a woman in her 30s in good health.

The CDR3 DNA reads TGTGCCAGCAGGGGGAATGAGCAGTTCTTC. It is translated as CASRGNEQFF. The chain uses TRBV12-3 or TRBV12-4 and TRBJ2-1; D unresolved. V was shortened by 6 bases and J by 7 bases, with 4 bases between the two germline ends. The CDR3 totals 10 residues.